This passage covers 29 T cell receptor beta chains from one sample sequenced in a study of post-analysis software for immune sequencing data. General observations from the study: Controls showed lower frequencies than patients for several TRBV segments, and TRBV5-6, TRBV5-1 and TRBV20-1 were among these.

Unique molecular identifiers were built into the TCR beta cDNA libraries. MiXCR, applied by TCRdb to the PCR reads, yields one record per CDR3 protein. The sample has approximately 770,000 distinct CDR3 sequences, about 43% seen once. No cognate antigen is known for these TCRs. Sequenced sample: blood. These receptors came from a girl aged 5 to 17 with multiple sclerosis.

In regard to this clonotype: Relative to the germline gene, one junction end is altered; a read error may explain this. This sequence joins TRBV5-1 and TRBJ2-3, with a tentative D call TRBD2 (5 bases). CDR3 size: 13 residues. Germline CDR1 SGHRS, CDR2 YFSETQ. CDR3 nucleotides: TGCACCAGCAGCTTGGGAGGCACAGATACGCAGTATTTT. It specifies CTSSLGGTDTQYF.

Only a few counts were recorded for this clonotype. This chain uses TRBV3-1 with TRBJ2-1; possibly TRBD1 for D (6 bases). In germline, CDR1 is LGHDT, CDR2 YNNKEL (reference sequence). The CDR3 length is 14 residues. V was pared by 0 bases and J by 10 bases, with 13 bases between. In DNA form, the CDR3 reads TGTGCCAGCAGCCAAGAAGGCGATCAGGGGGAGCAGTTCTTC. As protein: CASSQEGDQGEQFF.

This clonotype occurred a few times. The chain recombines TRBV27 with TRBJ2-7; D may be TRBD1 (5 bases). V shed 8 bases and J shed 2 bases, with 13 bases lying between them. CDR1 MNHEY and CDR2 SMNVEV come from the germline V gene (reference sequence). The CDR3 loop spans 13 amino acids. CDR3 residues: CASSIGHPYEQYF. The DNA for the CDR3 is TGTGCCAGCTCGATCGGACACCCCTACGAGCAGTACTTC.

The chain has TRBV6-5 and TRBJ2-1; no firm D call. CDR3 length: 15 residues. Per germline, CDR1 MNHEY and CDR2 SVGAGI. With 2 bases removed from V and 4 bases from J, the gap between germline ends came to 12 bases. The CDR3 spells CASSYRNGLYNEQFF. CDR3 sequence (DNA): TGTGCCAGCAGTTACCGGAACGGCCTTTACAATGAGCAGTTCTTC.

This clonotype has a handful of counts. J is TRBJ1-2 and V is TRBV12-3 or TRBV12-4; 9 bases fit TRBD1. With 5 bases clipped from V and 6 bases from J, the junction kept 13 bases outside the gene matches. The CDR3 covers 16 residues. For the CDR3, the DNA is TGTGCCAGCAGTCAGGGACAGGGTTCTCATTTGGATGGCTACACCTTC. Amino acid sequence: CASSQGQGSHLDGYTF.

The rearrangement uses TRBV7-2 and TRBJ2-3; TRBD2 matches 8 bases. V shed 5 bases and J 4 bases; nucleotides not matched to a gene: 11. The CDR3 covers 16 residues. Germline V gene data show CDR1 as SGHTA and CDR2 as FQGNSA. The CDR3 coding sequence is TGTGCCAGCAGCCCACGGGCGGGAGGAGGAGCAGATACGCAGTATTTT. Its translation is CASSPRAGGGADTQYF.

The J gene is TRBJ2-1, the V gene TRBV9, with D possibly TRBD1 on 6 matching bases. Germline CDR1 reads SGDLS; CDR2 reads YYNGEE. Deletions cut 0 bases from V and 8 bases from J, with 15 bases between. The CDR3 consists of 15 residues. The chain's CDR3 is CASSVEGVRYDEQFF. The CDR3 coding sequence is TGTGCCAGCAGCGTAGAGGGGGTGCGGTACGATGAGCAGTTCTTC.

This clonotype showed up just a few times. The chain joins TRBV11-1 to TRBJ2-5; TRBD1 is a possible D gene (5 bases). This CDR3 is built from 15 residues. With 5 bases removed from V and 1 base from J, the gap between germline ends came to 14 bases. Germline lookup yields CDR1 SGHAT and CDR2 FQDESV (reference sequence). The CDR3 reads CASSTLGRAQETQYF. The CDR3, as DNA: TGTGCCAGCAGCACCCTAGGCAGGGCCCAAGAGACCCAGTACTTC.

This clonotype showed up just a few times. The chain links TRBV20-1 to TRBJ2-3, with a tentative D call TRBD1 (5 bases). The CDR3 has 12 residues. Germline V lookup: CDR1 DFQATT, CDR2 SNEGSKA (reference sequence). The V end lost 1 base, the J end lost 5 bases, and 7 bases lay between the germline ends. CDR3 nucleotides: TGCAGTGCTAGAGTGCAGGGAGATACGCAGTATTTT. It translates to CSARVQGDTQYF.

This clonotype was seen a few times. The CDR3 DNA is TGTGCCAGCAGCTTAGCGGGAGCCGGCGAGCAGTACTTC. As protein: CASSLAGAGEQYF. The chain carries TRBV7-9 and TRBJ2-7; D perhaps matches TRBD2 (5 bases). Germline V lookup: CDR1 SEHNR, CDR2 FQNEAQ (reference sequence). V was trimmed by 0 bases and J by 6 bases, leaving 9 bases between them. This CDR3 has 13 amino acids. Using reference TRBV7-9 and TRBJ2-7 for the parts outside the CDR3, the full variable domain is DTGVSQNPRHKITKRGQNVTFRCDPISEHNRLYWYRQTLGQGPEFLTYFQNEAQLEKSRLLSDRFSAERPKGSFSTLEIQRTEQGDSAMYLCASSLAGAGEQYFGPGTRLTVT.

This clonotype has more than one count but fewer than ten. This rearrangement joins TRBV29-1 to TRBJ2-1; D is perhaps TRBD2 (6 bases). CDR1 and CDR2 from the germline V gene are SQVTM and ANQGSEA. This CDR3 contains 12 residues. V shed 6 bases and J shed 5 bases, with 11 bases lying between them. The CDR3 nucleotides read TGCAGCGTCAGGACTACCAACAATGAGCAGTTCTTC. Its translation is CSVRTTNNEQFF.

This clonotype has a handful of counts. The chain links TRBV9 to TRBJ1-3, with TRBD1 matching 10 bases. V shed 2 bases and J 4 bases; nucleotides not matched to a gene: 6. Germline CDR1 reads SGDLS; CDR2 reads YYNGEE. The CDR3 runs to 16 residues. The CDR3 bases are TGTGCCAGCAGCGTCCGGACAGGGGGAAAGGGAAACACCATATATTTT. Amino acids: CASSVRTGGKGNTIYF.

The rearrangement uses TRBV3-1 and TRBJ2-1; 8 bases match TRBD2. Unmatched junction bases numbered 6, after V lost 0 bases and J lost 5 bases. Germline loops: CDR1 LGHDT, CDR2 YNNKEL (reference sequence). This CDR3 has 16 amino acids. The chain's CDR3 is CASSQEPSGPNNEQFF. CDR3 sequence (DNA): TGTGCCAGCAGCCAAGAACCTAGCGGGCCTAACAATGAGCAGTTCTTC.

This clonotype was counted between two and nine times. The CDR3 loop reads CASSGSQGGTDTQYF. The CDR3 nucleotides read TGTGCCAGCAGTGGGTCCCAGGGGGGCACAGATACGCAGTATTTT. The V call is TRBV6-1, the J call TRBJ2-3, with TRBD1 matching over 7 bases. Unmatched junction bases numbered 5, after V lost 4 bases and J lost 1 base. The germline gives CDR1 MNHNS, CDR2 SASEGT. This CDR3 contains 15 residues.

V is TRBV29-1 and J is TRBJ2-7; TRBD2 matches at 14 bases. Germline V gene data show CDR1 as SQVTM and CDR2 as ANQGSEA. This CDR3 is built from 14 residues. With 4 bases clipped from V and 1 base from J, the junction kept 0 bases outside the gene matches. The CDR3 reads CSVGLAGGSYEQYF. The DNA of the CDR3 is TGCAGCGTTGGACTAGCGGGAGGGTCCTACGAGCAGTACTTC.

V and J are TRBV6-5 and TRBJ1-1; D remains ambiguous. Trimming stripped 0 bases from V and 4 bases from J, with 9 bases between. There are 14 residues in the CDR3. Germline lookup yields CDR1 MNHEY and CDR2 SVGAGI. Written as DNA, the CDR3 is TGTGCCAGCAGTTACTCTGGGGAGTCCACTGAAGCTTTCTTT. It codes for CASSYSGESTEAFF.

In DNA form, the CDR3 reads TGTGCCAGCAGATTGATCACTCAAAACATTCAGTACTTC. It specifies CASRLITQNIQYF. The chain combines TRBV27 with TRBJ2-4; D gene ambiguous. This CDR3 comprises 13 residues. Deletions cut 6 bases from V and 5 bases from J, with 11 bases between. Germline CDR1 and CDR2: MNHEY and SMNVEV (reference sequence).

The V gene is TRBV28, the J gene TRBJ2-5, with TRBD2 identical over 8 bases. Germline V gene lookup returns CDR1 MDHEN and CDR2 SYDVKM. The CDR3 has 14 amino acids. Trimming took 6 bases from V and 11 from J; bases not matched to a gene: 14. CDR3 in DNA: TGTGCCAGCAGCACCGGGACTAGGGTAGAAGAGCAGTACTTC. It specifies CASSTGTRVEEQYF.

As regards this clonotype: A junction end diverges from the germline sequence, so it may reflect a read error. The chain links TRBV7-2 to TRBJ2-7; D is undetermined. Germline CDR1 and CDR2: SGHTA and FQGNSA. This CDR3 region has 13 residues. The CDR3 sequence: CASSLGPEYGQYF. The CDR3 nucleotides read TGTGCCAGCAGCTTAGGCCCTGAATACGGGCAGTACTTC.

V usage is TRBV20-1 and J usage is TRBJ2-1, with a weak D call TRBD2 (6 bases). This CDR3 is built from 14 residues. V was clipped by 2 bases and J by 4 bases, with 12 bases between them. Germline CDR1 and CDR2: DFQATT and SNEGSKA (reference sequence). The CDR3 DNA follows: TGCAGTGCTAGACGCGGGGCGGGTTACAATGAGCAGTTCTTC. It codes for CSARRGAGYNEQFF.

The J gene is TRBJ2-4, the V gene TRBV29-1, with TRBD1 as a possible D gene (5 bases). Germline V gene lookup returns CDR1 SQVTM and CDR2 ANQGSEA. There are 12 residues in the CDR3. V lost 0 bases to trimming and J lost 9 bases, with 9 bases between them. CDR3 bases: TGCAGCGTTGAAGACAGGGTGGGCATTCAGTACTTC. Encoded protein: CSVEDRVGIQYF.

The V and J genes are TRBV10-3 and TRBJ2-7; D may be TRBD1 or TRBD2 (6 bases each). The germline V gene has CDR1 ENHRY and CDR2 SYGVKD. V was trimmed by 2 bases and J by 3 bases, leaving 11 bases between them. The length of the CDR3 is 14 residues. CDR3 amino acids: CAISEAGGHYEQYF. Here the CDR3 DNA reads TGTGCCATCAGTGAGGCCGGGGGACACTACGAGCAGTACTTC.

The CDR3 coding sequence is TGTGCCAGCAGTTTAGCCTCGAAGGGAAGCGAGGGCTACACCTTC. Protein product: CASSLASKGSEGYTF. The chain carries TRBV12-3 or TRBV12-4 and TRBJ1-2; D not certain. This CDR3 comprises 15 residues. V dropped 0 bases and J dropped 8 bases, with 16 bases sitting between them.

The DNA of the CDR3 is TGCGCCAGCAGCCCTCGGAGTCCAGGGACGAACACTGAAGCTTTCTTT. Translated: CASSPRSPGTNTEAFF. The chain combines TRBV5-1 with TRBJ1-1, with D tentatively TRBD1 (5 bases). V dropped 4 bases and J dropped 1 base, with 17 bases sitting between them. The CDR3 totals 16 residues. Germline V lookup: CDR1 SGHRS, CDR2 YFSETQ.

This clonotype was seen just once. CDR3: CASSLRRSLEQFF. CDR3 in DNA: TGTGCCAGCTCGTTGCGACGGTCACTCGAGCAGTTCTTC. The chain employs TRBV27 and TRBJ2-1; unclear D gene. From germline, CDR1 is MNHEY and CDR2 SMNVEV (reference sequence). The CDR3 is made up of 13 amino acids. V lost 8 bases and J lost 10, with 18 bases in between.

V is TRBV27 and J is TRBJ2-7, with 9 bases lining up with TRBD2. Losses at the gene ends were 4 bases for V and 3 bases for J; bases not matched to a gene: 13. The CDR3 runs to 17 residues. Germline V CDR1 and CDR2: MNHEY, SMNVEV (reference sequence). The DNA for the CDR3 is TGTGCCAGCAGTTCCTCCCCGACTAGCGGAGATTACTACGAGCAGTACTTC. As protein: CASSSSPTSGDYYEQYF.

On this clonotype itself: The junction departs from germline at one end; a sequencing error may be responsible. The chain is built from TRBV4-1 and TRBJ2-7; tentative D call: TRBD1 (6 bases). CDR1 is MGHRA and CDR2 is YSYEKL in the germline V gene. The CDR3 is made up of 15 amino acids. CDR3 sequence: CASSSSWDNSYEQYF. In DNA, the CDR3 is TGTGCCAGCAGCTCTTCCTGGGACAACTCCTACGAGCAGTACTTC.

V usage is TRBV6-6 and J usage is TRBJ2-3; tentative D call: TRBD1 (5 bases). The CDR3 length is 15 residues. CDR1 is MNHNY and CDR2 is SVGAGI in the germline V gene (reference sequence). V lost 8 bases, J lost 2 bases, and 17 bases lay in between. This CDR3 reads CASWTAVDTTDTQYF. CDR3 coding DNA: TGTGCCAGCTGGACCGCAGTGGACACCACAGATACGCAGTATTTT.

The V and J genes are TRBV6-2 or TRBV6-3 and TRBJ2-1; D is perhaps TRBD1 or TRBD2 (5 bases each). Germline CDR1 is MNHEY and CDR2 is SVGEGT. V lost 6 bases to trimming and J lost 0 bases, with 12 bases between them. The CDR3 runs 15 residues. The CDR3 coding sequence is TGTGCCAGCAGGAGCCGGGGCCACTCCTACAATGAGCAGTTCTTC. This encodes CASRSRGHSYNEQFF.